This T cell receptor (beta chain) was sequenced during a study of T cell repertoires in cytomegalovirus infection (dated by TCRdb to the late 2010s). For the wider study: The peptide stimulations were aimed at well-studied HLA-B-restricted epitopes as well as recently identified HLA-C-restricted CMV epitopes, whose presentation resists viral immunomodulation. Because public TCR beta signatures pointed to carriage of CMV infection together with the matching HLA type, the HLA type of each donor mattered for the analysis. On the study overall, not on this receptor specifically: The ex vivo response was dominated by HLA-C-restricted CMV-specific TCR beta clonotypes, which also provided the single most frequent clonotype in two of eight donors. Carriers of CMV infection plus the relevant HLA type were discriminated by the cumulative frequency of public TCR beta family members in the study cohort and in an independent roughly 320-donor cohort.

Sequenced on an Illumina HiSeq 1500. TCRdb applied fastp at Q25 and MiXCR to the public reads, then kept only in-frame beta chains. Rows with one shared CDR3 protein collapse into an entry with the most common genes and DNA. The sample has some 920,000 distinct CDR3 sequences on record, roughly 30% of them singletons. The ten largest clonotypes hold around 15% of the sample. Only a few counts were recorded for this clonotype. The target of this receptor is not known. There are no base qualities to consult, and no much larger clone falls within one base. The sample's treatment or condition label is to be understood as: in vitro stimulation with specific CMV peptide epitopes to enrich CMV-specific T cells. The clonotype originates from a human donor in good health (CMV status not recorded). Some clones in this sample may be carry-over from other donors' samples. The sequenced sample was cultured CD8+ T cells from PBMCs, obtained from culture after CMV antigen stimulation.

Here the CDR3 is given as CASSPAREGYTF. The base sequence is TGTGCCAGCAGCCCCGCCAGGGAGGGCTACACCTTC. The chain uses TRBV5-4 and TRBJ1-2; the D gene is possibly TRBD1, with 5 bases matching. V loses 4 bases of germline sequence and J loses 8 bases, and the interval between the two ends is 12 bases. The germline V gene (reference sequence) yields SGHNT for CDR1 and YYREEE for CDR2. Measured from the cysteine to the phenylalanine, the CDR3 is 12 residues long. Just the 36-base CDR3 DNA is kept, in frame starting at base 1.